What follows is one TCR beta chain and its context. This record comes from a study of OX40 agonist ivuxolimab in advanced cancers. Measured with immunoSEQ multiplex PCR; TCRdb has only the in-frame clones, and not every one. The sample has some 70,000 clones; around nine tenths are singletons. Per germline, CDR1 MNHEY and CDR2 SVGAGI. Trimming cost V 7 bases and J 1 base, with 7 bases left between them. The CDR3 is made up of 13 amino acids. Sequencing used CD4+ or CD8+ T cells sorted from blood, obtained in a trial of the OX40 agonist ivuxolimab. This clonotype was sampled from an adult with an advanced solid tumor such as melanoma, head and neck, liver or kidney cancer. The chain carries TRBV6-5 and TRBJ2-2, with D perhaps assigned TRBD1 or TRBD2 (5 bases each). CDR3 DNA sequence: TGTGCCAGCATGGGGGTGAACACCGGGGAGCTGTTTTTT. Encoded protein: CASMGVNTGELFF.